The 5 T cell receptor beta chains in this list originate from one sample, sequenced in a study of shared clonotypes between healthy human individuals. Clones were sequenced by immunoSEQ multiplex PCR, and TCRdb holds only the in-frame ones, with some missing. This table holds some 490,000 clones, 78% found once. Input material: PBMCs. The receptors here all came from a woman aged 40 to 50 in good health. Some clones in this sample may be carry-over from other donors' samples.

The J gene is TRBJ2-3, the V gene TRBV7-2; 8 bases align to TRBD2. V trimming: 5 bases; J trimming: 3 bases; junction bases outside the gene matches: 4. The CDR3 sequence is 14 residues long. Germline V gives CDR1 SGHTA, CDR2 FQGNSA. The CDR3 DNA reads as TGTGCCAGCAGCACAGCGGGAGCGACAGATACGCAGTATTTT. It is translated as CASSTAGATDTQYF. Supplemented by reference TRBV7-2 and TRBJ2-3, the full variable domain reads GAGVSQSPSNKVTEKGKDVELRCDPISGHTALYWYRQSLGQGLEFLIYFQGNSAPDKSGLPSDRFSAERTGGSVSTLTIQRTQQEDSAVYLCASSTAGATDTQYFGPGTRLTVL.

The genes are TRBV6-1 and TRBJ1-3; D remains ambiguous. The CDR3 sequence is 15 residues long. The V gene's germline CDR1 is MNHNS and CDR2 SASEGT. The ends were cut back, 6 bases at V and 0 bases at J, with 12 bases in the middle. The CDR3 DNA follows: TGTGCCAGCAGACCTGACTGGGACTCTGGAAACACCATATATTTT. The encoded protein is CASRPDWDSGNTIYF.

The chain joins TRBV28 to TRBJ2-2; 8 bases line up with TRBD2. Per germline, CDR1 MDHEN and CDR2 SYDVKM. J lost 4 bases, V lost 0 bases, and 7 bases had no gene match. The CDR3 has 17 residues. This CDR3 reads CASSLWLTSGSTGELFF. The CDR3 coding sequence is TGTGCCAGCAGTTTATGGCTAACTAGCGGATCCACCGGGGAGCTGTTTTTT.

The chain carries TRBV28 and TRBJ1-1, with TRBD1 as a possible D gene (5 bases). Trimming cost V 2 bases and J 1 base, with 11 bases left between them. This CDR3 comprises 15 residues. CDR1 MDHEN and CDR2 SYDVKM come from the germline V gene. The DNA for the CDR3 is TGTGCCAGCAGTTTACCCGGCGGGGGGAACACTGAAGCTTTCTTT. Protein: CASSLPGGGNTEAFF.

This clone was counted a single time. This rearrangement joins TRBV30 to TRBJ2-7, with a possible D match to TRBD2 (5 bases). V lost 6 bases and J 2 bases, leaving 8 bases between the germline ends. CDR3 length: 11 amino acids. From germline, CDR1 is GTSNPN and CDR2 SVGIG (reference sequence). The CDR3 DNA follows: TGTGCCTGCGGACTGACCTACGAGCAGTACTTC. Translation gives CACGLTYEQYF.